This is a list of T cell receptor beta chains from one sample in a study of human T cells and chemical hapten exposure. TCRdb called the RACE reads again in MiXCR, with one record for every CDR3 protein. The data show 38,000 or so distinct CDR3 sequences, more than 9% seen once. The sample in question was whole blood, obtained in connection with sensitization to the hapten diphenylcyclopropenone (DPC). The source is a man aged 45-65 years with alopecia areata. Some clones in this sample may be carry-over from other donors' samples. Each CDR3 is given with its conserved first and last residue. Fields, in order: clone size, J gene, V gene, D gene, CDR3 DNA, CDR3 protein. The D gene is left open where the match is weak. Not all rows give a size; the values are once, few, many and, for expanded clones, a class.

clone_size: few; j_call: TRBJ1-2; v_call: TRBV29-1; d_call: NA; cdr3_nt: TGCAGCGTTAACCTCCCAGCTAACTATGGCTACACCTTC; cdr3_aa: CSVNLPANYGYTF
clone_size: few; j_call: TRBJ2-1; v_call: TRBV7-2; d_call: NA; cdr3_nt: TGTGCCAGCAGCTTAGTAGCTAGCGTATTAAATGAGCAGTTCTTC; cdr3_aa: CASSLVASVLNEQFF
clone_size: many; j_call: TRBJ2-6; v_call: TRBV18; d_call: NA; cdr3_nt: TGTGCCAGCTCACCACCTTCGGGGGCCAACGTCCTGACTTTC; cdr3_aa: CASSPPSGANVLTF
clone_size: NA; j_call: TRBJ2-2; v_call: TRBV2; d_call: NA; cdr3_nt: TGTGCCAGCAGTGGACAATTAGGGGAGCTGTTTTTT; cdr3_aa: CASSGQLGELFF
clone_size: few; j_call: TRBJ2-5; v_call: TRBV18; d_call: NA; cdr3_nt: TGTGCCAGCTCACCACTCGTGCTGGGCTTGGGACAAGAGACCCAGTACTTC; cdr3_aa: CASSPLVLGLGQETQYF
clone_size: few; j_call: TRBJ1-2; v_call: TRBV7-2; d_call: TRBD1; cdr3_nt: TGTGCCAGCAGCCTAAGGACAGGGGGATTCGGTGATGGCTACACCTTC; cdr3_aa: CASSLRTGGFGDGYTF
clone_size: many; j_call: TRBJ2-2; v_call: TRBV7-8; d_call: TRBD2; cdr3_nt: TGTGCCAGCAGCCCGGACCTAGCGGGATCCGGGGAGCTGTTTTTT; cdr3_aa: CASSPDLAGSGELFF
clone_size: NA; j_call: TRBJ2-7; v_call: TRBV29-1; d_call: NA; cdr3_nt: TGCAGCGTTGTAAGGCAGGGAATGAACGAGCAGTACTTC; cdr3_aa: CSVVRQGMNEQYF
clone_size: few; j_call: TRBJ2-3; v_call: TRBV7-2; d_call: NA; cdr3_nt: TGTGCCAGCAGCTTCGGGGGGCCGCCGGCAGATACGCAGTATTTT; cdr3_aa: CASSFGGPPADTQYF
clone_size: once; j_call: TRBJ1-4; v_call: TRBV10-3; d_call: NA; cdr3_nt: TGTGCCATCAGTGAACAGTCTTATGAAAAACTGTTTTTT; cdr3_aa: CAISEQSYEKLFF
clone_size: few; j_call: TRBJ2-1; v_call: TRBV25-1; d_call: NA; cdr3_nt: TGTGCCACCACAGGTGGGTACAATGAGCAGTTCTTC; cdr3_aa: CATTGGYNEQFF
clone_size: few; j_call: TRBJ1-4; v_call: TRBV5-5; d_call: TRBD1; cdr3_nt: TGTGCCAGCAGCTGGGGACAGGGAACTAATGAAAAACTGTTTTTT; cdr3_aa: CASSWGQGTNEKLFF
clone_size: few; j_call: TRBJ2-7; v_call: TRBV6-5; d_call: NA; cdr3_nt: TGTGCCAGCAGGACCACCTGGGACTCAGAGTTCTACGAGCAGTACTTC; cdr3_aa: CASRTTWDSEFYEQYF
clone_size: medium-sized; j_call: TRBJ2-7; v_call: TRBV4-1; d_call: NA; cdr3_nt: TGCGCCAGCAGCCACCCGGGACTGAACTCCTACGAGCAGTACTTC; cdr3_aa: CASSHPGLNSYEQYF
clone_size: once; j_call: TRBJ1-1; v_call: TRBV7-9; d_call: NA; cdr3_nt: TGTGCCAGCAATTTGGGACGGCTGAACACTGAAGCTTTCTTT; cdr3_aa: CASNLGRLNTEAFF
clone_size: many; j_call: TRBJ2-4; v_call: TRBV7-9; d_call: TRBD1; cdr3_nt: TGTGCCAGCAGCGGCGGGACAGGGGGCGTAAACATTCAGTACTTC; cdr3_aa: CASSGGTGGVNIQYF
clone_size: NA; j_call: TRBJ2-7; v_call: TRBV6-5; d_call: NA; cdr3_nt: TGTGCCAGCAGGCGCCGGGCCGAGCAGTACTTC; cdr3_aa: CASRRRAEQYF
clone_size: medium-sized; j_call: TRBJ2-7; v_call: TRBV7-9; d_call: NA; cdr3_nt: TGTGCCAGCAGCACCCTACCCATCGAGCAGTACTTC; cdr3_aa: CASSTLPIEQYF
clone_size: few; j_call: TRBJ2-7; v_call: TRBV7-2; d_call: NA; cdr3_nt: TGTGCCAGCAGCTTAGACTACAGGGACCACGAGCAGTACTTC; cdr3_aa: CASSLDYRDHEQYF
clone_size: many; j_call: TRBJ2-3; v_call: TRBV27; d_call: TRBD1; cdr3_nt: TGTGCCAGCGCCCTTGTGAGGGGGCGTACAGATACGCAGTATTTT; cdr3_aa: CASALVRGRTDTQYF
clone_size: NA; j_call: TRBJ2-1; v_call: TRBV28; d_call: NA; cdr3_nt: TGTGCCAGCAGTTCCCCTTTTAATGAGCAGTTCTTC; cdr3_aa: CASSSPFNEQFF
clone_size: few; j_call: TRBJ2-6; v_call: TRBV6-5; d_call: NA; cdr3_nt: TGTGCCAGCAGCCCCCGGCCCTTCTCTGGGGCCAACGTCCTGACTTTC; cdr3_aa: CASSPRPFSGANVLTF
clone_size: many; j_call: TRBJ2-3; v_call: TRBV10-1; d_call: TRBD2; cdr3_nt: TGCGCCAGCATGCCCGGCGGAGCGGGGTCAGATACGCAGTATTTT; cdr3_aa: CASMPGGAGSDTQYF
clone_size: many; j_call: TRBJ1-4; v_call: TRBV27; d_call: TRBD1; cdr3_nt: TGTGCCAGCAGTTCCCACAGGGGGCGGAATGAAAAACTGTTTTTT; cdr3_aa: CASSSHRGRNEKLFF
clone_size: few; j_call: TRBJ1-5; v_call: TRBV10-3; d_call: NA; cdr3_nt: TGTGCCATCAGTGAGTCCAAATCCGGGGGGAGCAATCAGCCCCAGCATTTT; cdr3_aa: CAISESKSGGSNQPQHF
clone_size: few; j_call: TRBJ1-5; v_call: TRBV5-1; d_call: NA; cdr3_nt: TGCGCCAGCAGTTCGGACTGGAATCAGCCCCAGCATTTT; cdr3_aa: CASSSDWNQPQHF
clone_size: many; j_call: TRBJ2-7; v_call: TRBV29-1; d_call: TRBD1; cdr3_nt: TGCAGCGTCAGGGACAGGGTGGTGGAGCAGTACTTC; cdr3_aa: CSVRDRVVEQYF
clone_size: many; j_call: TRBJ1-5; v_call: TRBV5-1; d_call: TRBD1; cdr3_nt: TGCGCCAGCAGCTTGGGACAGGGGGAGCCCCAGCATTTT; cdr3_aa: CASSLGQGEPQHF
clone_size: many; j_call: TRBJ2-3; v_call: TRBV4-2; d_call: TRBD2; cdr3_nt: TGTGCCAGCAGCCAAGCGGGGGGAGGGGTACCAGATACGCAGTATTTT; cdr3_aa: CASSQAGGGVPDTQYF
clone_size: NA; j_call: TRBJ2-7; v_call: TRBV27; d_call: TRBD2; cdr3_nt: TGTGCCAGCAGTTTAATTACGACAGCGGGAGGGCCCTACGAGCAGTACTTC; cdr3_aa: CASSLITTAGGPYEQYF
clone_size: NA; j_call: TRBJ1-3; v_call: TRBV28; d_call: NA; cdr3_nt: TGTGCCAGCAGCCTCCCCCTCGGGGGAAACACCATATATTTT; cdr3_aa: CASSLPLGGNTIYF